The TCR beta chain under discussion was sequenced for a study of cytomegalovirus exposure and HLA in healthy donors. The study, taken as a whole, reports: Overall, about 160 TCR beta chains were annotated as cytomegalovirus-associated. Most TCR sequences showed up rarely, but some public TCRs showed up in many donors.

Generated by immunoSEQ multiplex PCR, the TCRdb table keeps only in-frame clones and is missing some. The table shows some 230,000 clones, with about 90% occurring only once. A word on this clone: Its cognate antigen is unknown.

The CDR3 spans 14 residues. Germline CDR1 MRHNA, CDR2 SNTAGT. The ends were cut back, 0 bases at V and 5 bases at J, with 8 bases in the middle. The chain employs TRBV6-4 and TRBJ1-5; TRBD1 is a possible D gene (5 bases). Sequencing was performed on PBMCs. This clonotype originated in a woman aged 18-30 years in good health and CMV-seronegative. CDR3 DNA sequence: TGTGCCAGCAGTGACTCCCCGGGGGATCAGCCCCAGCATTTT. As protein: CASSDSPGDQPQHF.